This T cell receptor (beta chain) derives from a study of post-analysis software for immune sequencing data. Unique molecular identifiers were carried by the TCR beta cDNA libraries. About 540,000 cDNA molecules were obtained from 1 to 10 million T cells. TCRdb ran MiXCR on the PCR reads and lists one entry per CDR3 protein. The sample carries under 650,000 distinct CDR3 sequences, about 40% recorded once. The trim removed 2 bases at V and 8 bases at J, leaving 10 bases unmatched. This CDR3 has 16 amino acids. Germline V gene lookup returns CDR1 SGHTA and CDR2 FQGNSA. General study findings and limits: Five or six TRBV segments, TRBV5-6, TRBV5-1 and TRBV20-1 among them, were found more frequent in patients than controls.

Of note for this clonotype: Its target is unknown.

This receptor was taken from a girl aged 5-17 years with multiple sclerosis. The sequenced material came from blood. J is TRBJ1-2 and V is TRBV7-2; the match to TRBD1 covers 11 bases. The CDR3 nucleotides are TGTGCCAGCAGCTTAAGATCCCGGGACAGGGGGTTGGGCTACACCTTC. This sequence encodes CASSLRSRDRGLGYTF.